Below, one T cell receptor beta chain is given with its context. This receptor's antigen is unknown. Within one base of it there is no much larger clone, and no base qualities were kept. This sample is drawn from a study of blood T cell repertoires in COVID-19 (dated by TCRdb to 2018 to 2021). In terms of the full investigation: The collaborator samples originated in the United States, Italy and Spain and spanned the acute and convalescent phases of COVID-19. The material from the prospective study consisted of cDNA or gDNA derived from T cells, B-cell-depleted T cells, or PBMCs. Deeply sampled blood TCRbeta repertoires from subjects exposed to, actively infected with, or recovered from COVID-19 were included in the dataset. The repertoires were made available in a free public database intended to serve as a resource for research on the immune response to SARS-CoV-2. The samples were drawn from the first 160 participants of the ongoing ImmuneRACE study and from 1,200 or so subjects provided by 6 global collaborators. Sample metadata almost always included a de-identified subject ID, COVID-19 status, age in years and sex. Where available, HLA class I and class II types were taken from metadata supplied by the sample provider and were not determined by assay-based typing.

Each collaborating institution followed its own protocols to collect whole blood in K2EDTA tubes. For TCRbeta analysis, collaborators shipped samples as frozen whole blood, isolated PBMCs, or DNA extracted from either of those sample types. What the research found in general, with its limitations: How much clinical and demographic metadata was included differed by source and by participant, and the metadata was provided uncurated.

TCRbeta CDR3 regions were amplified from genomic DNA by means of the immunoSEQ Assay, a bias-controlled multiplex PCR. In the authors' own workflow: Within the assay, amplification of reference gene primers was used to estimate how many nucleated cells each sample contained. Sequence reads were collapsed and filtered to measure the absolute abundance of every unique TCRbeta CDR3 rearrangement. For each sample, productive Simpson clonality was calculated as the square root of Simpson's diversity index across productive rearrangements. TCRdb limited this immuneACCESS table to in-frame rearrangements with V and J called. A share of clones is missing; checked studies link under half to unresolved V genes, and the rest is unexplained. The DNA gave D and trimming, while V, J and clone size come from that table. A total of 200,000 to 250,000 clones appear in this sample, under 90% of them only once. 3% to 4% of the sample rests with the top ten.

At the junction V is shortened by 10 bases and J by 0 bases, with 18 bases in between. CDR1 is given as LNHDA and CDR2 as SQIVND, both from the germline V gene (reference sequence). The CDR3 runs 16 residues from the cysteine to the phenylalanine. CDR3 DNA is the only sequence kept; it has 48 bases, read in frame from the first base. The source material was peripheral blood. The chain uses TRBV19 and TRBJ1-4, with a tentative D gene TRBD1 over 5 matching bases. This sequence originates from a woman aged 80 or older with acute or convalescent COVID-19. The DNA is TGTGCCACCAAGGGATTTGTAGGGGCAACTAATGAAAAACTGTTTTTT. This yields the protein CATKGFVGATNEKLFF. Reference TRBV19 and TRBJ1-4 proteins supply the regions before and after the CDR3; the full variable domain is: DGGITQSPKYLFRKEGQNVTLSCEQNLNHDAMYWYRQDPGQGLRLIYYSQIVNDFQKGDIAEGYSVSREKKESFPLTVTSAQKNPTAFYLCATKGFVGATNEKLFFGSGTQLSVL.